This T cell receptor beta chain was recovered during a study of regulatory T cells in long-lasting Graves disease. As for time point: newly diagnosed GD, antithyroid drugs for less than 3 months. There was RNA extracted from PBMCs, and the TCR library was made from it. Xi'an, China, was home to the endocrinology department that provided patients. This CDR3 spans 15 amino acids. V lost 1 base to trimming and J lost 4 bases, with 11 bases between them. Germline V gene sequence: CDR1 SGHTA, CDR2 FQGNSA. The TCR beta library used iRepertoire HTBI primers with Arm-PCR amplification of CDR3. In TCRdb, the multiplex PCR reads were re-called with MiXCR into one record per CDR3 protein. The table has 450,000 to 700,000 distinct CDR3 sequences, 13% seen once. There are many counts of this clonotype. Its antigen is as yet unknown. The study's findings and limits: New patients shared around 1,000 public clonotypes, and persistent patients shared more, with 2,741.

This sample also belongs to another study, concerning T cells in Graves' hyperthyroidism and ophthalmopathy.

The chain joins TRBV7-2 to TRBJ1-5; TRBD1 might be the D (6 bases). The sample here was peripheral blood mononuclear cells (PBMCs), taken at new diagnosis, from a patient treated with antithyroid drugs. The clonotype originates from a man aged 25 to 40 with Graves disease. The chain's CDR3 is CASSLGRTANQPQHF. DNA for the CDR3: TGTGCCAGCAGCTTAGGTCGGACAGCTAATCAGCCCCAGCATTTT.